Here is one T cell receptor beta chain with its context. This clone's antigen is unknown. Base qualities are not recorded, but no much larger clone differs from it by a single base. The cohort comprised fewer than 35 patients with locally advanced or metastatic urothelial carcinoma treated at Memorial Sloan Kettering on a trial protocol. Peripheral blood mononuclear cells were collected from each patient pretreatment and during treatment, giving between 1 and 8 total time points per patient. The Qiagen DNeasy Blood extraction kit was used to purify genomic DNA from total PBMCs and tumor samples. PBMCs were collected pretreatment and during treatment and were isolated and stored as previously described. Reading from cysteine to phenylalanine, the CDR3 counts 17 amino acids. Of the read, only the CDR3 DNA is kept; its 51 bases are in frame from base 1. Relative to germline, V is 7 bases shorter and J is 4 bases shorter, with 23 bases between their ends. CDR1 and CDR2, per the germline V gene (reference sequence), are LNHDA and SQIVND.

The data were obtained in a study of PD-L1 blockade in urothelial cancer (TCRdb year 2017). For context, the study as a whole: Every patient began therapy in the mid-2010s and was given atezolizumab 1,200 mg intravenously every 3 weeks. About 85% of the 29 patients were males with bladder-origin urothelial cancer, and about 60% of the roughly 30 reported a prior smoking history. Patients had an ECOG performance status of 0 or 1 and had received between 0 and 3 prior chemotherapy regimens. Blood samples were analyzed at 3 weeks after treatment start (second dose) and at 6 weeks after treatment start. A median of approximately 140,000 T cells and approximately 83,000 unique TCRs was obtained from blood samples, and a median clonality of approximately 0.086 was observed. The study was an exploratory multi-omic analysis of somatic, immune and clinical correlates of response to PD-L1 blockade with atezolizumab in urothelial cancer. TCR sequencing covered pretreatment tumor samples and matched, serially collected peripheral blood taken before and after atezolizumab treatment. Durable clinical benefit meant progression-free survival longer than 6 months, and TCR features were also tested against progression-free and overall survival. In the same patients who had TCR sequencing, pretreatment tumors also underwent whole exome sequencing and RNA sequencing. Some ten patients reached durable clinical benefit, while 15 to 20 patients did not. Pretreatment blood TCR-seq was available for around 29 patients, at least one posttreatment blood collection was obtained for about 24 patients, and tumor TCR-seq was available for about 24 patients.

Synthetic TCR analog templates were spiked into each PCR so that absolute template abundance could be estimated from read counts. The immunoSEQ assay was used to amplify TCRbeta CDR3 regions from genomic DNA with bias-controlled V and J gene primers. Sequencing of rearranged TCRbeta segments was done at approximately 20X coverage. The authors processed their data as follows. Clustering was used to correct sequencing errors, and CDR3s were annotated against IMGT so that V, D and J genes could be assigned. Downstream analyses used only productive TCRbeta rearrangements, leaving out any out-of-frame or stop-codon sequences. Clonality was calculated as one minus the Shannon entropy normalized by the log of the number of unique productive sequences. Clones differing between time points or between blood and tumor were identified using Fisher's exact test with Benjamini-Hochberg correction, with an adjusted p below 0.01 applied as the threshold. TCRdb stores this immuneACCESS table with in-frame sequences only. Part of the clones is absent; in the studies checked, under half of the shortfall reflects unresolved V genes, and no reason is known for the rest. Clone size and V and J calls were adopted from that table, with D and trimming inferred from the DNA. The sample table shows about 43,000 clones, and 88% are seen once. 13% to 15% of the sample is held by the ten biggest clonotypes.

The full study reports these points: Patients with durable benefit showed greater expansion of tumor-associated TCR clones in peripheral blood 3 weeks after starting treatment (n ≈ 22, p = 0.022). Because the sample size was small (n ≈ 28) and many of the analyses were exploratory, the results are meant to be hypothesis-generating. A pretreatment peripheral blood TCR clonality below the median was linked to improved progression-free and overall survival.

This receptor chain uses TRBV19 and TRBJ1-5; TRBD1 is perhaps the D gene, given 5 matching bases. The TCR was taken from a woman in her sixties with urothelial cancer. The sequences come from PBMCs, collected around atezolizumab (anti-PD-L1) treatment. The CDR3 here reads CASTLLVGRGENQPQHF. The nucleotide sequence is given as TGTGCCAGTACCCTCCTTGTGGGACGCGGGGAGAATCAGCCCCAGCATTTT.